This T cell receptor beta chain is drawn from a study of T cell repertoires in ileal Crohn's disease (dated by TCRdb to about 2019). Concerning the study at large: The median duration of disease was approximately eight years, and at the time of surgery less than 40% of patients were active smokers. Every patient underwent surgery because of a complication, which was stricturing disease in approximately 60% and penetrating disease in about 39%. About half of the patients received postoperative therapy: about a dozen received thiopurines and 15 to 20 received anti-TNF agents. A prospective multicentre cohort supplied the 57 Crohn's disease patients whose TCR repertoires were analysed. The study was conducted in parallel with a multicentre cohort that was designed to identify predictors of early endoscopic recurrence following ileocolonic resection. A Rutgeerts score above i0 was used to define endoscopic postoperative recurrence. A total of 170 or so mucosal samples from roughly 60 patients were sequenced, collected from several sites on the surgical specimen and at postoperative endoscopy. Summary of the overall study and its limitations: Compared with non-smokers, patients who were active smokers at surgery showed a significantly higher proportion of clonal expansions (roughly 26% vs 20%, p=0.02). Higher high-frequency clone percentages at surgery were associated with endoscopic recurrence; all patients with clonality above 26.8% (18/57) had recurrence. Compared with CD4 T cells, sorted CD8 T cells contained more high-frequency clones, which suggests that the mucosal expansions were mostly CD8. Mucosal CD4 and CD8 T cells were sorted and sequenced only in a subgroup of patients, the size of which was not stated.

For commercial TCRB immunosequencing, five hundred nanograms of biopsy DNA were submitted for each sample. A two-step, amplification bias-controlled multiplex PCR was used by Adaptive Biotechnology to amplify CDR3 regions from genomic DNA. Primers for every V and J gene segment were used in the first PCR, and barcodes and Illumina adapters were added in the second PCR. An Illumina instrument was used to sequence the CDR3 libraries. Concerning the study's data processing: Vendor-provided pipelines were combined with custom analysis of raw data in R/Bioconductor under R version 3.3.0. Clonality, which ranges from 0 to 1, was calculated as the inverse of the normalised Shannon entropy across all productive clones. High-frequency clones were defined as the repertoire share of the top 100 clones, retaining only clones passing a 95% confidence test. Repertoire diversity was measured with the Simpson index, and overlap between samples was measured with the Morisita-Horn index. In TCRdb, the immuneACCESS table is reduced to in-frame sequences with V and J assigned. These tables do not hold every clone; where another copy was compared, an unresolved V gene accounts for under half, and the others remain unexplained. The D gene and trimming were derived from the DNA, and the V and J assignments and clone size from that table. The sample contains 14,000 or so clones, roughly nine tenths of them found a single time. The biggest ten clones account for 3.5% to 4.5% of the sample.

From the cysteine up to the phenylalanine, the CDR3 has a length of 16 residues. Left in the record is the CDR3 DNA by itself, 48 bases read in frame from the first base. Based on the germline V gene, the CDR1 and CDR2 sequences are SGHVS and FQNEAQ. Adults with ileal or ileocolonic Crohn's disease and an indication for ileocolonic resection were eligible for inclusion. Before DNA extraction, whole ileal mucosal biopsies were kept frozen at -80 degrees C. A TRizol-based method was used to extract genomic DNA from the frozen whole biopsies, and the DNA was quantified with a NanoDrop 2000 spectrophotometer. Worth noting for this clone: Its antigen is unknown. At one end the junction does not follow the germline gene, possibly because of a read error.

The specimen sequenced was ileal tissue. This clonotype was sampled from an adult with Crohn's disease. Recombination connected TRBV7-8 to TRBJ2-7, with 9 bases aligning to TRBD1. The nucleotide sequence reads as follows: TGTGCCGGCAGCGTGGGGACCGGGACAGGGTTGGCGAAGCAGTACTTC. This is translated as CAGSVGTGTGLAKQYF.